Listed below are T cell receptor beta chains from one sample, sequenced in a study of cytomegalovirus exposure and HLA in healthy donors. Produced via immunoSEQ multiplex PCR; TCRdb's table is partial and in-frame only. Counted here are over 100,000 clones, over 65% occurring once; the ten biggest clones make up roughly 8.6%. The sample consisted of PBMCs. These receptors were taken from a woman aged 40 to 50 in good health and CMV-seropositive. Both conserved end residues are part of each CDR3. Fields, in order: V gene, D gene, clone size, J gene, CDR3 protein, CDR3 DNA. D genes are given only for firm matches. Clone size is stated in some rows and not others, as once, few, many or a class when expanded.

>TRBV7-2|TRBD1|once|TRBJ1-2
CASSRPGQGWGYTF
TGTGCCAGCAGCAGACCGGGACAGGGCTGGGGCTACACCTTC
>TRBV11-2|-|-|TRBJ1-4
CASSPAEKLFF
TGTGCCAGCAGCCCAGCGGAAAAACTGTTTTTT
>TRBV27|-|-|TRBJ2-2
CASSLELMQGRGELFF
TGTGCCAGCAGTTTAGAGTTGATGCAGGGTCGGGGGGAGCTGTTTTTT
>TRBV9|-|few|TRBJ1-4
CASSRNSPENEKLFF
TGTGCCAGCAGCCGGAACAGCCCAGAGAATGAAAAACTGTTTTTT
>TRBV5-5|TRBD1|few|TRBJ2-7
CASSQGPGTGGYYEQYF
TGCGCCAGCAGCCAGGGCCCCGGGACAGGGGGATACTACGAGCAGTACTTC
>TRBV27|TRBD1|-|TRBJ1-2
CASSFDGGGFYGYTF
TGTGCCAGCAGTTTTGATGGAGGGGGCTTCTATGGCTACACCTTC
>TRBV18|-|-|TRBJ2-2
CASSPPRAGNTGELFF
TGTGCCAGCTCACCACCGAGAGCGGGGAACACCGGGGAGCTGTTTTTT
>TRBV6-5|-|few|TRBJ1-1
CASSYSILANTEAFF
TGTGCCAGCAGTTACTCGATTCTAGCGAACACTGAAGCTTTCTTT
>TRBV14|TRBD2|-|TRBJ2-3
CASSLNTSGSTDTQYF
TGTGCCAGCAGCCTCAATACTAGCGGGAGCACAGATACGCAGTATTTT
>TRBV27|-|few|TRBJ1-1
CASSFLASTEAFF
TGTGCCAGCAGTTTCTTGGCAAGCACTGAAGCTTTCTTT
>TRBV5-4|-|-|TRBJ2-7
CASNMDGTGEQYF
TGTGCCAGCAACATGGACGGGACTGGGGAGCAGTACTTC
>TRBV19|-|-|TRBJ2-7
CASSEDWSSYEQYF
TGTGCCAGTAGCGAGGACTGGAGCTCCTACGAGCAGTACTTC
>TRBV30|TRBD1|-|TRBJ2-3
CAWSSGQGVTDTQYF
TGTGCCTGGAGTTCGGGACAGGGAGTAACAGATACGCAGTATTTT
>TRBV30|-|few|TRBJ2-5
CAWSPDFKLHF
TGTGCCTGGAGTCCGGACTTCAAGCTGCACTTC
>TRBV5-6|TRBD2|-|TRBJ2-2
CASSFGSGRSTGELFF
TGTGCCAGCAGCTTCGGGAGCGGGAGAAGCACCGGGGAGCTGTTTTTT
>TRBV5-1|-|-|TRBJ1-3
CASSLDSGLGLGSGNTIYF
TGCGCCAGCAGTCTGGACAGTGGGCTTGGCTTGGGCTCTGGAAACACCATATATTTT
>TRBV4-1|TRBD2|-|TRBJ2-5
CASSQDELAGGEQETQYF
TGCGCCAGCAGCCAAGATGAACTAGCGGGAGGAGAACAAGAGACCCAGTACTTC
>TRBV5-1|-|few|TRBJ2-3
CASSLGQSVYGDTQYF
TGCGCCAGCAGCTTGGGACAGAGTGTTTATGGCGATACGCAGTATTTT
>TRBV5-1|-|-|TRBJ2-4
CASSFSGAGVNIQYF
TGCGCCAGCAGCTTCTCTGGCGCAGGGGTTAACATTCAGTACTTC
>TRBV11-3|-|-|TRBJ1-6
CASSLSSGVRSPLHF
TGTGCCAGCAGCTTAAGCTCAGGGGTACGATCACCCCTCCACTTT
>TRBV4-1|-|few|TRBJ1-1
CASSQDGDQVNTEAFF
TGCGCCAGCAGCCAAGACGGAGATCAAGTCAACACTGAAGCTTTCTTT
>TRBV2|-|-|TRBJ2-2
CASSRATAGPGELFF
TGTGCCAGCAGCCGCGCCACCGCTGGTCCCGGGGAGCTGTTTTTT
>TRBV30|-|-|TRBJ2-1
CAWSVYSYNEQFF
TGTGCCTGGAGTGTATACAGCTACAATGAGCAGTTCTTC
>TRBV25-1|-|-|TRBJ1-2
CASSAYSDGYTF
TGTGCCAGCAGCGCTTATTCGGATGGCTACACCTTC
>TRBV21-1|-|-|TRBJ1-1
CASSTDRGGTEAFF
TGTGCCAGCAGCACGGACAGGGGGGGCACTGAAGCTTTCTTT
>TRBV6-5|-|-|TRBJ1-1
CASSYSTGPSTEAFF
TGTGCCAGCAGTTACTCTACAGGGCCCAGCACTGAAGCTTTCTTT
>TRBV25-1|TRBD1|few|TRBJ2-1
CASSWTGYNEQFF
TGTGCCAGCTCTTGGACAGGGTACAATGAGCAGTTCTTC
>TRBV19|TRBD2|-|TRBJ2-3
CASGTGGADTQYF
TGTGCCAGCGGGACGGGGGGGGCAGATACGCAGTATTTT
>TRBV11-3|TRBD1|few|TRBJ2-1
CASGGGQGSYNEQFF
TGTGCCAGCGGAGGGGGACAGGGCTCCTACAATGAGCAGTTCTTC
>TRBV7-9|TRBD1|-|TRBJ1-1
CASSLAQGEGNTEAFF
TGTGCCAGCAGCTTAGCACAGGGGGAGGGTAACACTGAAGCTTTCTTT
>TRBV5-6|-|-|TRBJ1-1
CASSFPRGGNTEAFF
TGTGCCAGCAGCTTTCCCAGGGGTGGCAACACTGAAGCTTTCTTT
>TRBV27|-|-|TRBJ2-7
CASSSLTRSEQYF
TGTGCCAGCAGTTCCTTGACTAGATCCGAGCAGTACTTC
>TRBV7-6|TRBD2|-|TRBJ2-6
CASSPGLAGAGANVLTF
TGTGCCAGCAGCCCTGGACTAGCGGGAGCTGGGGCCAACGTCCTGACTTTC
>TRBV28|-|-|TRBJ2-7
CASSSGTPYEQYF
TGTGCCAGCAGTTCCGGGACACCCTACGAGCAGTACTTC
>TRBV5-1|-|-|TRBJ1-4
CASSPASGFGNEKLFF
TGCGCCAGCAGCCCAGCTTCAGGGTTTGGTAATGAAAAACTGTTTTTT
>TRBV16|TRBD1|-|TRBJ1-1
CASSLLLGQGQNTEAFF
TGTGCCAGCAGCCTCCTCTTGGGACAGGGACAGAACACTGAAGCTTTCTTT
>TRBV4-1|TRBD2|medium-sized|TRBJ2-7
CASSQGSGGYEQYF
TGCGCCAGCAGCCAGGGAAGCGGGGGATACGAGCAGTACTTC
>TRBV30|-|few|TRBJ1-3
CAWDSSGNTIYF
TGTGCCTGGGACAGCTCTGGAAACACCATATATTTT
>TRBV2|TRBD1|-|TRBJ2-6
CASSSDRVGTGANVLTF
TGTGCCAGCAGTTCGGACAGGGTTGGTACTGGGGCCAACGTCCTGACTTTC
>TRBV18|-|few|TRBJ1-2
CASSLSVGAEYGYTF
TGTGCCAGCTCACTCTCTGTGGGCGCTGAGTATGGCTACACCTTC
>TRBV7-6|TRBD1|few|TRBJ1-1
CASSLAGTGNTEAFF
TGTGCCAGCAGCTTAGCAGGGACAGGGAACACTGAAGCTTTCTTT
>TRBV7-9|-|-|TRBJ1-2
CASSRHNLWTPLYGYTF
TGTGCCAGCAGCCGACATAACTTGTGGACACCCCTATATGGCTACACCTTC
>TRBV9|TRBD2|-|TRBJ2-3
CASSPGLAVLSDTQYF
TGTGCCAGCAGCCCAGGACTAGCGGTACTTTCAGATACGCAGTATTTT
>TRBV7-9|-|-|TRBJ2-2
CASTGQQTNTGELFF
TGTGCCAGCACTGGACAACAGACCAACACCGGGGAGCTGTTTTTT
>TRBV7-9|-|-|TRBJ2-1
CASSLGGPAGLVNEQFF
TGTGCCAGCAGCTTAGGGGGACCAGCGGGCCTCGTCAATGAGCAGTTCTTC
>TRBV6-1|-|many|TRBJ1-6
CASSGRDNSPLHF
TGTGCCAGCAGTGGCAGGGATAATTCACCCCTCCACTTT
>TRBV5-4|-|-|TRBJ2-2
CASNGGSGELFF
TGTGCCAGCAACGGAGGCTCCGGGGAGCTGTTTTTT
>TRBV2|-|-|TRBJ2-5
CASSPTGFQETQYF
TGTGCCAGCAGTCCTACAGGATTTCAAGAGACCCAGTACTTC